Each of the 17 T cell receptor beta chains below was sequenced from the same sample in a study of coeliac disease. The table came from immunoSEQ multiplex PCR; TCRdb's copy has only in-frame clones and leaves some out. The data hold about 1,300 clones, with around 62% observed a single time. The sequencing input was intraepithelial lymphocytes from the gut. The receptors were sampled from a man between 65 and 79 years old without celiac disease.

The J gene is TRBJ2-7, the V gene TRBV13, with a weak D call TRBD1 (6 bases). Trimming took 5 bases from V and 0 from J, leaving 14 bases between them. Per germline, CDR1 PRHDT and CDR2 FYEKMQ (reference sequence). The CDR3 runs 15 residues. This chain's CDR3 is CASSNREMSSYEQYF. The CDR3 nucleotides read TGTGCCAGCAGCAACAGGGAGATGAGCTCCTACGAGCAGTACTTC.

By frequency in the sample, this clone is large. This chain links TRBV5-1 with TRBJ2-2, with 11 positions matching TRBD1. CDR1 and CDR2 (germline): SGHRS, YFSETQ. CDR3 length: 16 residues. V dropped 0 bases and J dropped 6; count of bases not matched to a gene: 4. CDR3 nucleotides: TGCGCCAGCAGCTTGGCCCCGGACAGGGGGCCCGGGGAGCTGTTTTTT. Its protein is CASSLAPDRGPGELFF.

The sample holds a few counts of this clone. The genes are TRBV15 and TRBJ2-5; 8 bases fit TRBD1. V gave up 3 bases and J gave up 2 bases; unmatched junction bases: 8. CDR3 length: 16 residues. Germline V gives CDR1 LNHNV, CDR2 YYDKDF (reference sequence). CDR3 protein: CATSSRTGPAQETQYF. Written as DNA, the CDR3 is TGTGCCACCAGCAGCCGGACAGGGCCGGCGCAAGAGACCCAGTACTTC.

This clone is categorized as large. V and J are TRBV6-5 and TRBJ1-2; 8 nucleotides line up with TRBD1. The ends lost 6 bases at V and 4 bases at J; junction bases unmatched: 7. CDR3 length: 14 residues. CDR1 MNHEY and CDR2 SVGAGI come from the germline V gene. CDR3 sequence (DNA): TGTGCCAGCAGACAACAAGGACAGGGCTATGGCTACACCTTC. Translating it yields CASRQQGQGYGYTF.

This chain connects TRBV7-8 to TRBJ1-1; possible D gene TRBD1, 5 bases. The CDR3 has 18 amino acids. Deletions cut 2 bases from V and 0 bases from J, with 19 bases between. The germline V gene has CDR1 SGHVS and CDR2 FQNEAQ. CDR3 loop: CASSLRMTATPMNTEAFF. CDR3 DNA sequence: TGTGCCAGCAGCTTAAGGATGACAGCTACTCCTATGAACACTGAAGCTTTCTTT.

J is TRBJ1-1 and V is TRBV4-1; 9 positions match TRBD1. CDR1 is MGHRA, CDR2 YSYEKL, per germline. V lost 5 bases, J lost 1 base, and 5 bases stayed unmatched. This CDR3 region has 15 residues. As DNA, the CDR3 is TGCGCCAGCAGCGACCCGGGACAGGGGAACACTGAAGCTTTCTTT. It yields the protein CASSDPGQGNTEAFF.

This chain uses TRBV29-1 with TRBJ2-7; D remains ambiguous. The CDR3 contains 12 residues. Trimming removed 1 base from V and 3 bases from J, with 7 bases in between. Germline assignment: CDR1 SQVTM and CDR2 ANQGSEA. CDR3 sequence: CSVEVQNYEQYF. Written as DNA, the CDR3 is TGCAGCGTTGAAGTTCAAAACTACGAGCAGTACTTC.

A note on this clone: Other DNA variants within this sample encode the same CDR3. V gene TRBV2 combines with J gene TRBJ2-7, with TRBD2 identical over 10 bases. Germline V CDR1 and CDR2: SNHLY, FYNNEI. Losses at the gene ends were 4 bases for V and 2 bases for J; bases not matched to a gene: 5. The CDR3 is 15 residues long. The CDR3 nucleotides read TGTGCCAGCAGTGGGGGTAGCGGGGGGACCTACGAGCAGTACTTC. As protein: CASSGGSGGTYEQYF.

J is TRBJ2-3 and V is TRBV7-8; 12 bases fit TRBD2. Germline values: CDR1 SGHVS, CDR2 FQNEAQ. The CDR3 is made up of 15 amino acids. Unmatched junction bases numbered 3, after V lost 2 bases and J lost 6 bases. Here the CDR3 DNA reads TGTGCCAGCAGCTTACTAGCGGGGGGGCTCGATACGCAGTATTTT. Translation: CASSLLAGGLDTQYF. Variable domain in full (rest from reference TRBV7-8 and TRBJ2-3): GAGVSQSPRYKVAKRGQDVALRCDPISGHVSLFWYQQALGQGPEFLTYFQNEAQLDKSGLPSDRFFAERPEGSVSTLKIQRTQQEDSAVYLCASSLLAGGLDTQYFGPGTRLTVL.

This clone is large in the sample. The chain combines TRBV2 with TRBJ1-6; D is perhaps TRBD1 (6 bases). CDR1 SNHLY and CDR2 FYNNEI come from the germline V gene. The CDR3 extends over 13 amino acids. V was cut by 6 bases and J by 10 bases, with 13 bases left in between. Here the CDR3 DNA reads TGTGCCAGCAGAGGAACAGGGCGATCACCCCTCCACTTT. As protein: CASRGTGRSPLHF.

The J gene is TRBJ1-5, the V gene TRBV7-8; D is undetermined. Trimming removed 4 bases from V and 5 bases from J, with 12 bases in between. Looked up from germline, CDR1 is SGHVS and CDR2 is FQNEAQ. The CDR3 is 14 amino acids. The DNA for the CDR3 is TGTGCCAGCAGCTATGGCGCAGGTTATCAGCCCCAGCATTTT. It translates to CASSYGAGYQPQHF.

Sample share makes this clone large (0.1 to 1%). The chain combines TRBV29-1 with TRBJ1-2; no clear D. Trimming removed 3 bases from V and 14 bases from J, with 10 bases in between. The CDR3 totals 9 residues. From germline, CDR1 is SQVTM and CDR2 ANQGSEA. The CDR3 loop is CSVESRGTF. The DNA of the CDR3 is TGCAGCGTTGAGTCAAGAGGGACCTTC.

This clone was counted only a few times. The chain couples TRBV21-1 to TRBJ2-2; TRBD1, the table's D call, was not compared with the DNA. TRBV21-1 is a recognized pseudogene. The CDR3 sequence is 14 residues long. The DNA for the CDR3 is TGTGCCAGCACGGGACACTGGGACACCGGGGAGCTGTTTTTT. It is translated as CASTGHWDTGELFF.

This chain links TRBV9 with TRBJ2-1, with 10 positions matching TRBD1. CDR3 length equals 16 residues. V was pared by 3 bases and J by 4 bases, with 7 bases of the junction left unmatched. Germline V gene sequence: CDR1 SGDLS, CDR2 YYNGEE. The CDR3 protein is CASSGNRDRGYNEQFF. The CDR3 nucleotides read TGTGCCAGCAGCGGAAACCGGGACAGGGGTTACAATGAGCAGTTCTTC.

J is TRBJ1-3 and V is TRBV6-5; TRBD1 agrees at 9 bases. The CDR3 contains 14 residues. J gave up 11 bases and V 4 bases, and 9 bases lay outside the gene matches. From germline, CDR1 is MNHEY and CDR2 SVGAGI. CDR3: CASSSPDRGAAIYF. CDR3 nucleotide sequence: TGTGCCAGCAGTTCCCCCGACAGGGGGGCGGCCATATATTTT.

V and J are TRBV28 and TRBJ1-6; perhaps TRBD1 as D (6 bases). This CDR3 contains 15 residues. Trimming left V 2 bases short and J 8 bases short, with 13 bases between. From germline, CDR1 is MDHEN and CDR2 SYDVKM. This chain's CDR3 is CASSLESRGYSPLHF. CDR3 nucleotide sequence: TGTGCCAGCAGTTTAGAGTCCAGGGGCTATTCACCCCTCCACTTT.

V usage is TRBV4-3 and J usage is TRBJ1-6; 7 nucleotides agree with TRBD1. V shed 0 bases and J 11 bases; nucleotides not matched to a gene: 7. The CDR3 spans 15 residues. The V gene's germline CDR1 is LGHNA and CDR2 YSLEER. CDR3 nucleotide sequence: TGCGCCAGCAGCCAAGATACAGGGGATGGAGCACCCCTCCACTTT. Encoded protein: CASSQDTGDGAPLHF.